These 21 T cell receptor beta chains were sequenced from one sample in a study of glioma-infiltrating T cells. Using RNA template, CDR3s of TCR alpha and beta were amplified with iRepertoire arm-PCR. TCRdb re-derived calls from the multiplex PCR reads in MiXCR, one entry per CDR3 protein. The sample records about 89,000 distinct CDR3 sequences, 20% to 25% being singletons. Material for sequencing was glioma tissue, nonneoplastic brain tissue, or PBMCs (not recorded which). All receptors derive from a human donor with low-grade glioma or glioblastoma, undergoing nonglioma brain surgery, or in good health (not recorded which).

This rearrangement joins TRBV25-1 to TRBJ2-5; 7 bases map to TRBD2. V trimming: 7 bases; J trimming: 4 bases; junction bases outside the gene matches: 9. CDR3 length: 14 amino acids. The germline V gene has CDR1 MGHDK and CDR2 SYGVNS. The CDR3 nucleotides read TGTGCCAGCAACCGGGGAACGGGGGGAGAGACCCAGTACTTC. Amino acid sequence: CASNRGTGGETQYF.

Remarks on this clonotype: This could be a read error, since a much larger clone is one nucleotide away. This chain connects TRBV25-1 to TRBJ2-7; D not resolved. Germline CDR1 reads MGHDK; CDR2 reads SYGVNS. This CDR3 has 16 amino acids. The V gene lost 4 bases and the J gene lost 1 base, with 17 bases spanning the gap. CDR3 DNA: TGTGCCAGCAGTGTATCCCCCGTGACGGGTTCCTACGAGCAGTACTTC. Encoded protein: CASSVSPVTGSYEQYF.

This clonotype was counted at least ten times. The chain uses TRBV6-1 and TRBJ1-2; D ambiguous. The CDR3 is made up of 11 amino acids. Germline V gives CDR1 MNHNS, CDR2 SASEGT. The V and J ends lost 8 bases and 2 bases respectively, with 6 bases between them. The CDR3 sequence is CASSTNYGYTF. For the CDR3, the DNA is TGTGCCAGCTCGACAAACTATGGCTACACCTTC.

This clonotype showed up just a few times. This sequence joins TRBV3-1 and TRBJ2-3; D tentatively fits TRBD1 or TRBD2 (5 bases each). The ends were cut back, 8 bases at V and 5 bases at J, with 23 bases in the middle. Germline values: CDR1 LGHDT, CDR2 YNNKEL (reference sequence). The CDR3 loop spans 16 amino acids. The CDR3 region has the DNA TGTGCCAGCGGGCCGTCTGGGGGTCTGAAGGAAGATACGCAGTATTTT. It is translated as CASGPSGGLKEDTQYF.

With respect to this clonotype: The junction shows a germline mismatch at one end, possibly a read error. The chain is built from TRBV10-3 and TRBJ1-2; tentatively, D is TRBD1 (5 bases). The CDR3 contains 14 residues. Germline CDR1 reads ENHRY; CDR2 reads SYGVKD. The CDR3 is CAISKSATVYGYTF. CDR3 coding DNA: TGTGCCATCAGTAAGTCAGCGACAGTTTATGGGTACACCTTC.

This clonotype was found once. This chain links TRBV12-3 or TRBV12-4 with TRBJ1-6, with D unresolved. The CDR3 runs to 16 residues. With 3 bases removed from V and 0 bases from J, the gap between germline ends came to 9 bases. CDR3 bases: TGTGCCAGCAGTTTTTTCGGGAGCTCCTATAATTCACCCCTCCACTTT. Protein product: CASSFFGSSYNSPLHF.

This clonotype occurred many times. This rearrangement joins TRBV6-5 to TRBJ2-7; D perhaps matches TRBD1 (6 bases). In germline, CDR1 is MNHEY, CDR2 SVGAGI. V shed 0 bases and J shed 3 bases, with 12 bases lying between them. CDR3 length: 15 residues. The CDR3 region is CASSYSRLGGYEQYF. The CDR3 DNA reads TGTGCCAGCAGTTACTCGCGGCTAGGGGGCTACGAGCAGTACTTC.

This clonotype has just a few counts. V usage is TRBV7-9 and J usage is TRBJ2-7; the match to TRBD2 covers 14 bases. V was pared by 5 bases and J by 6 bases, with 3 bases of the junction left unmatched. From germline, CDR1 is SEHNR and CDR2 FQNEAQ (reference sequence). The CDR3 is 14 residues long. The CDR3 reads CASSTGTSGSEQYF. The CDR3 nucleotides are TGTGCCAGCAGCACCGGGACTAGCGGGAGCGAGCAGTACTTC.

The CDR3 DNA follows: TGTGCCAGCAGTGAAGCGCCGCTAGCGGGCCGCTTTAGCTCCTACAATGAGCAGTTCTTC. It is translated as CASSEAPLAGRFSSYNEQFF. This chain uses TRBV2 with TRBJ2-1; 8 bases are a match to TRBD2. The CDR3 consists of 20 residues. The V segment lost 0 bases and the J segment 0 bases; nucleotides outside the gene matches: 13. The V gene's germline CDR1 is SNHLY and CDR2 FYNNEI.

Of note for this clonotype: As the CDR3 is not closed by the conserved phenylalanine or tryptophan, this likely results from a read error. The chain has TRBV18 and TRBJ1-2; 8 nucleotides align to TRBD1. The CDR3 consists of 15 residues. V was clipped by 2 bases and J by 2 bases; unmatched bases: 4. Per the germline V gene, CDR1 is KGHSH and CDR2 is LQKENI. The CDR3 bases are TGTGCCAGCTCACCAGGACAGGGCGAGAACTATGGCTACACCCTC. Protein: CASSPGQGENYGYTL.

The DNA of the CDR3 is TGTGCCAGCAGCTTAGGCTACTCCTATGGCTACACCTTC. Its translation: CASSLGYSYGYTF. This chain uses TRBV7-9 with TRBJ1-2; D gene uncertain. Trimming took off 1 base at V and 4 bases at J, with 7 bases between the two ends. The CDR3 has 13 amino acids. The germline CDR1 and CDR2 sequences are SEHNR and FQNEAQ (reference sequence).

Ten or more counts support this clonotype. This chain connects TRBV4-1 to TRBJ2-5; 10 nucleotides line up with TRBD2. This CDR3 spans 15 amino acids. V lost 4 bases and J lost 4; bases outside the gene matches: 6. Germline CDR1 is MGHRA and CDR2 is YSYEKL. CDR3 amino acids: CASSPQRGGVETQYF. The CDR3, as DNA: TGCGCCAGCAGCCCCCAGCGGGGGGGTGTAGAGACCCAGTACTTC.

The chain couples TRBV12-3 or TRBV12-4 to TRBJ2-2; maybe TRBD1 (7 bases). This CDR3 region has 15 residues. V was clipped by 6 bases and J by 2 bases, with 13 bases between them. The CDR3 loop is CASREGQTNTGELFF. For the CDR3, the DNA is TGTGCCAGCAGGGAGGGACAGACAAACACCGGGGAGCTGTTTTTT.

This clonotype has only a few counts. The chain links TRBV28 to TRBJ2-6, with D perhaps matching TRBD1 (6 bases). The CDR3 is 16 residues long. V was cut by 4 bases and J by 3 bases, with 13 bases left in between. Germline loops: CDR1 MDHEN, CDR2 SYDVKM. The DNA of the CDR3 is TGTGCCAGCAGTTCCACAGGGAAGGATGGGGCCAACGTCCTGACTTTC. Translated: CASSSTGKDGANVLTF.

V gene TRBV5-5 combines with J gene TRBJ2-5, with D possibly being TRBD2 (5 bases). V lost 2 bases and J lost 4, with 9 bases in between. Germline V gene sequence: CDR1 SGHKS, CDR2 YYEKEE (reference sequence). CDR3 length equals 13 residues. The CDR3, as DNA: TGTGCCAGCAGCTTCGGGGTGTCAGAGACCCAGTACTTC. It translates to CASSFGVSETQYF.

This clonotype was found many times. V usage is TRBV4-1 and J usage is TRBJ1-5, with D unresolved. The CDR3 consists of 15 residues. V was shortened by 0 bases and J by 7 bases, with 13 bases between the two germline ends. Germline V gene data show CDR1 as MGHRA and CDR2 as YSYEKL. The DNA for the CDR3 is TGCGCCAGCAGCCAAGATGAGACCCGGACCCAGCCCCAGCATTTT. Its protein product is CASSQDETRTQPQHF.

This chain's CDR3 is CASRGGTSGTYNEQFF. The CDR3 region has the DNA TGCGCCAGCAGGGGGGGGACGAGCGGGACCTACAATGAGCAGTTCTTC. The rearrangement joins TRBV5-1 to TRBJ2-1; 7 nucleotides line up with TRBD2. The CDR3 length is 16 residues. Unmatched junction bases numbered 10, after V lost 5 bases and J lost 2 bases. The germline CDR1 and CDR2 sequences are SGHRS and YFSETQ.

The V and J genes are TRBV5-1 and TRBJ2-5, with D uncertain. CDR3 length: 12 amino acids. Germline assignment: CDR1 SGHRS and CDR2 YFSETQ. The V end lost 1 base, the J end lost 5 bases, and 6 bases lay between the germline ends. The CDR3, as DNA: TGCGCCAGCAGCTTGCCTGGGGAGACCCAGTACTTC. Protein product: CASSLPGETQYF. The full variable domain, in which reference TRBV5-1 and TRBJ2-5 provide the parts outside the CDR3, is KAGVTQTPRYLIKTRGQQVTLSCSPISGHRSVSWYQQTPGQGLQFLFEYFSETQRNKGNFPGRFSGRQFSNSRSEMNVSTLELGDSALYLCASSLPGETQYFGPGTRLLVL.

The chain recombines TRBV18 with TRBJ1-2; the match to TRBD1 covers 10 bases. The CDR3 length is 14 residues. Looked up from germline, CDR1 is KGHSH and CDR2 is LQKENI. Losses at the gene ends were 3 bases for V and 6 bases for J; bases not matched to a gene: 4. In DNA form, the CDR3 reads TGTGCCAGCTCACCTCTAGGACAGGGGGATGGCTACACCTTC. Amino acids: CASSPLGQGDGYTF. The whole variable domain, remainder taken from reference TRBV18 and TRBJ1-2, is NAGVMQNPRHLVRRRGQEARLRCSPMKGHSHVYWYRQLPEEGLKFMVYLQKENIIDESGMPKERFSAEFPKEGPSILRIQQVVRGDSAAYFCASSPLGQGDGYTFGSGTRLTVV.

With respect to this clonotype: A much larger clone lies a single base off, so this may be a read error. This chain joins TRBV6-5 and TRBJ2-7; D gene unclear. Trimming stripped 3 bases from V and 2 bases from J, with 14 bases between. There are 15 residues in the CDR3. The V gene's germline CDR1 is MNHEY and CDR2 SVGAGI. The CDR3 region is CASSYKVTDPYEQYF. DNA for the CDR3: TGTGCCAGCAGTTATAAAGTCACAGATCCCTACGAGCAGTACTTC.

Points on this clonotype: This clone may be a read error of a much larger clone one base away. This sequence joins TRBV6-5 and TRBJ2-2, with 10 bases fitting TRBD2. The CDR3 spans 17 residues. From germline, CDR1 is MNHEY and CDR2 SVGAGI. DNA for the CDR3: TGTGCCAGCAGTTTAGGGCTAGCGGGGGCGAACACCGGGGAGCTGCTTTTT. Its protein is CASSLGLAGANTGELLF.